This is a list of T cell receptor beta chains from one sample in a study of cytomegalovirus exposure and HLA in healthy donors. Clones were read by immunoSEQ multiplex PCR, and TCRdb kept only the in-frame ones, dropping some. The data contain roughly 190,000 clones, roughly 80% of them singletons. The sample was PBMCs. These receptors were obtained from a woman between 18 and 30 years old in good health and CMV-seronegative. Each CDR3 is given with its conserved first and last residue. The D gene is left open where the match is weak. Not all rows give a size; the values are once, few, many and, for expanded clones, a class.

abundance: NA
j_gene: TRBJ2-5
v_gene: TRBV10-3
d_gene: TRBD2
CDR3aa: CAISEGTSGRVQTQYF
CDR3nt: TGTGCCATCAGTGAGGGGACTAGCGGGAGGGTCCAGACCCAGTACTTC

abundance: few
j_gene: TRBJ2-6
v_gene: TRBV4-3
d_gene: NA
CDR3aa: CASSQEAHSGANVLTF
CDR3nt: TGCGCCAGCAGCCAAGAAGCGCACTCTGGGGCCAACGTCCTGACTTTC

abundance: few
j_gene: TRBJ2-1
v_gene: TRBV5-1
d_gene: TRBD1
CDR3aa: CASGQGPSSYNEQFF
CDR3nt: TGCGCCAGCGGACAGGGGCCCAGCTCCTACAATGAGCAGTTCTTC

abundance: NA
j_gene: TRBJ1-5
v_gene: TRBV25-1
d_gene: TRBD1
CDR3aa: CASSPRTGDGQPQHF
CDR3nt: TGTGCCAGCTCCCCTAGGACAGGGGATGGTCAGCCCCAGCATTTT

abundance: NA
j_gene: TRBJ2-1
v_gene: TRBV9
d_gene: TRBD2
CDR3aa: CASSDPATGTRNFNEQFF
CDR3nt: TGTGCCAGCAGCGACCCCGCCACCGGGACTAGGAACTTCAATGAGCAGTTCTTC

abundance: few
j_gene: TRBJ1-2
v_gene: TRBV5-6
d_gene: NA
CDR3aa: CASSLGQTPRGYTF
CDR3nt: TGTGCCAGCAGCTTGGGACAGACCCCGCGTGGCTACACCTTC

abundance: NA
j_gene: TRBJ1-2
v_gene: TRBV28
d_gene: NA
CDR3aa: CASSPQANYGYTF
CDR3nt: TGTGCCAGCAGTCCACAGGCTAACTATGGCTACACCTTC

abundance: once
j_gene: TRBJ2-1
v_gene: TRBV5-1
d_gene: TRBD2
CDR3aa: CASSQMTSGYNEQFF
CDR3nt: TGCGCCAGCAGCCAGATGACTAGCGGGTACAATGAGCAGTTCTTC

abundance: NA
j_gene: TRBJ2-1
v_gene: TRBV27
d_gene: TRBD1
CDR3aa: CASSPWDRGYEQFF
CDR3nt: TGTGCCAGCAGTCCCTGGGACAGGGGATACGAGCAGTTCTTC

abundance: NA
j_gene: TRBJ2-1
v_gene: TRBV29-1
d_gene: TRBD1
CDR3aa: CSGAGQVENEQFF
CDR3nt: TGCAGCGGCGCAGGACAGGTCGAGAATGAGCAGTTCTTC

abundance: NA
j_gene: TRBJ1-3
v_gene: TRBV9
d_gene: NA
CDR3aa: CASSVEGSPGNTIYF
CDR3nt: TGTGCCAGCAGCGTAGAGGGGTCCCCTGGAAACACCATATATTTT

abundance: few
j_gene: TRBJ1-1
v_gene: TRBV6-5
d_gene: NA
CDR3aa: CASSSTGPNTEAFF
CDR3nt: TGTGCCAGCAGTTCGACAGGTCCGAACACTGAAGCTTTCTTT

abundance: NA
j_gene: TRBJ2-1
v_gene: TRBV4-3
d_gene: TRBD2
CDR3aa: CASSQERWTSEDNEQFF
CDR3nt: TGCGCCAGCAGCCAAGAGAGATGGACTAGCGAGGACAATGAGCAGTTCTTC

abundance: NA
j_gene: TRBJ2-1
v_gene: TRBV11-2
d_gene: TRBD2
CDR3aa: CASSLELPSGPTGEQFF
CDR3nt: TGTGCCAGCAGCTTAGAGCTGCCTAGCGGGCCTACAGGTGAGCAGTTCTTC

abundance: NA
j_gene: TRBJ1-4
v_gene: TRBV2
d_gene: NA
CDR3aa: CASRKPTGLRGKLFF
CDR3nt: TGTGCCAGCAGGAAGCCTACAGGGTTAAGGGGAAAACTGTTTTTT

abundance: few
j_gene: TRBJ2-7
v_gene: TRBV10-2
d_gene: TRBD1
CDR3aa: CASTELGTGTYEQYF
CDR3nt: TGCGCCAGCACCGAGCTGGGGACAGGGACCTACGAGCAGTACTTC

abundance: NA
j_gene: TRBJ2-3
v_gene: TRBV28
d_gene: TRBD2
CDR3aa: CASSLASLAGRTDTQYF
CDR3nt: TGTGCCAGCAGCCTAGCATCGCTAGCGGGGCGTACAGATACGCAGTATTTT

abundance: once
j_gene: TRBJ1-1
v_gene: TRBV21-1
d_gene: NA
CDR3aa: CASSMRRRREAFF
CDR3nt: TGTGCCAGCAGCATGCGGAGAAGGCGGGAAGCTTTCTTT

abundance: NA
j_gene: TRBJ1-4
v_gene: TRBV4-2
d_gene: NA
CDR3aa: CASSLRGAAEKLFF
CDR3nt: TGTGCCAGCAGCCTCCGGGGGGCAGCTGAAAAACTGTTTTTT

abundance: NA
j_gene: TRBJ2-5
v_gene: TRBV30
d_gene: NA
CDR3aa: CAWSGEQETQYF
CDR3nt: TGTGCCTGGTCCGGGGAACAAGAGACCCAGTACTTC

abundance: NA
j_gene: TRBJ1-2
v_gene: TRBV5-4
d_gene: TRBD1
CDR3aa: CASRPFPGTGIGYTF
CDR3nt: TGTGCCAGCAGACCATTCCCCGGGACAGGAATCGGCTACACCTTC

abundance: NA
j_gene: TRBJ2-3
v_gene: TRBV7-6
d_gene: TRBD2
CDR3aa: CASSLWGPSGSDGTDTQYF
CDR3nt: TGTGCCAGCAGCTTATGGGGGCCTAGCGGGAGTGACGGTACAGATACGCAGTATTTT

abundance: NA
j_gene: TRBJ2-1
v_gene: TRBV5-1
d_gene: TRBD2
CDR3aa: CASSLVWRGTYNEQFF
CDR3nt: TGCGCCAGCAGCTTGGTATGGCGGGGGACCTACAATGAGCAGTTCTTC

abundance: NA
j_gene: TRBJ1-5
v_gene: TRBV7-9
d_gene: NA
CDR3aa: CSSSFELDSTHQPQHF
CDR3nt: TGTTCCAGCAGCTTTGAGCTTGACAGTACTCATCAGCCCCAGCATTTT

abundance: NA
j_gene: TRBJ2-7
v_gene: TRBV6-1
d_gene: NA
CDR3aa: CASSEWGGGEQYF
CDR3nt: TGTGCCAGCAGTGAATGGGGAGGAGGCGAGCAGTACTTC

abundance: NA
j_gene: TRBJ1-5
v_gene: TRBV7-2
d_gene: NA
CDR3aa: CASSLGFGRPSNQPQHF
CDR3nt: TGTGCCAGCAGCTTGGGGTTCGGGAGGCCTAGCAATCAGCCCCAGCATTTT

abundance: NA
j_gene: TRBJ1-5
v_gene: TRBV27
d_gene: TRBD1
CDR3aa: CASSLATGNQPQHF
CDR3nt: TGTGCCAGCAGTTTAGCGACAGGGAATCAGCCCCAGCATTTT

abundance: NA
j_gene: TRBJ1-1
v_gene: TRBV28
d_gene: NA
CDR3aa: CAEWGGMGTEAFF
CDR3nt: TGTGCCGAATGGGGGGGAATGGGCACTGAAGCTTTCTTT

abundance: NA
j_gene: TRBJ2-1
v_gene: TRBV28
d_gene: NA
CDR3aa: CASSSYRDSGGNEQFF
CDR3nt: TGTGCCAGCAGTTCCTACCGGGACTCTGGGGGCAATGAGCAGTTCTTC

abundance: once
j_gene: TRBJ2-1
v_gene: TRBV19
d_gene: TRBD2
CDR3aa: CASSATTGLAGNEQFF
CDR3nt: TGTGCCAGTAGTGCCACCACCGGACTAGCGGGCAATGAGCAGTTCTTC

abundance: NA
j_gene: TRBJ1-2
v_gene: TRBV27
d_gene: TRBD1
CDR3aa: CASSYRGRGGYTF
CDR3nt: TGTGCCAGCAGTTACAGGGGGCGTGGGGGCTACACCTTC

abundance: few
j_gene: TRBJ1-1
v_gene: TRBV10-3
d_gene: TRBD1
CDR3aa: CAISESEQGTTEAFF
CDR3nt: TGTGCCATCAGTGAGTCAGAACAGGGGACCACTGAAGCTTTCTTT

abundance: NA
j_gene: TRBJ2-1
v_gene: TRBV15
d_gene: NA
CDR3aa: CATSRGEGSYNEQFF
CDR3nt: TGTGCCACCAGCAGAGGTGAGGGCTCCTACAATGAGCAGTTCTTC

abundance: NA
j_gene: TRBJ2-5
v_gene: TRBV7-9
d_gene: TRBD1
CDR3aa: CASSLSPRGLGQYF
CDR3nt: TGTGCCAGCAGCTTATCTCCCAGGGGGCTCGGCCAGTACTTC

abundance: NA
j_gene: TRBJ2-7
v_gene: TRBV28
d_gene: TRBD2
CDR3aa: CASSSGTSGRRYEQYF
CDR3nt: TGTGCCAGCAGTTCCGGGACTAGCGGGAGGCGCTACGAGCAGTACTTC

abundance: NA
j_gene: TRBJ2-1
v_gene: TRBV7-2
d_gene: TRBD2
CDR3aa: CASSLGGGLSYNEQFF
CDR3nt: TGTGCCAGCAGCTTGGGGGGGGGACTATCCTACAATGAGCAGTTCTTC

abundance: few
j_gene: TRBJ1-1
v_gene: TRBV5-1
d_gene: NA
CDR3aa: CASSSGSGTPRRAFF
CDR3nt: TGCGCCAGCAGCAGCGGTTCCGGGACACCCCGAAGAGCTTTCTTT

abundance: NA
j_gene: TRBJ1-2
v_gene: TRBV7-2
d_gene: TRBD1
CDR3aa: CASSLGHDREF
CDR3nt: TGTGCCAGCAGCTTAGGGCATGACAGGGAATTC

abundance: once
j_gene: TRBJ2-3
v_gene: TRBV9
d_gene: TRBD2
CDR3aa: CASSAPGTSVTDTQYF
CDR3nt: TGTGCCAGCAGCGCACCCGGGACTAGCGTCACAGATACGCAGTATTTT

abundance: NA
j_gene: TRBJ2-7
v_gene: TRBV6-5
d_gene: TRBD2
CDR3aa: CASSYSGRHEQYF
CDR3nt: TGTGCCAGCAGTTACTCCGGGAGGCACGAGCAGTACTTC

abundance: once
j_gene: TRBJ2-1
v_gene: TRBV6-6
d_gene: NA
CDR3aa: CASSYSRKNNEQFF
CDR3nt: TGTGCCAGCAGTTACTCGAGGAAGAACAATGAGCAGTTCTTC

abundance: NA
j_gene: TRBJ2-4
v_gene: TRBV19
d_gene: NA
CDR3aa: CASSSWTENIQYF
CDR3nt: TGTGCCAGTAGTTCTTGGACTGAAAACATTCAGTACTTC

abundance: NA
j_gene: TRBJ1-5
v_gene: TRBV19
d_gene: TRBD1
CDR3aa: CASSILGQGGNQPQHF
CDR3nt: TGTGCCAGTAGTATATTAGGCCAGGGGGGCAATCAGCCCCAGCATTTT

abundance: NA
j_gene: TRBJ2-1
v_gene: TRBV4-3
d_gene: TRBD2
CDR3aa: CASSQDHGAGGANEQFF
CDR3nt: TGCGCCAGCAGCCAAGATCATGGAGCGGGAGGAGCAAATGAGCAGTTCTTC

abundance: once
j_gene: TRBJ2-7
v_gene: TRBV9
d_gene: TRBD2
CDR3aa: CASSPREPSGYYEQYF
CDR3nt: TGTGCCAGCAGCCCGAGAGAGCCTAGCGGCTACTACGAGCAGTACTTC

abundance: NA
j_gene: TRBJ2-5
v_gene: TRBV10-3
d_gene: TRBD1
CDR3aa: CAIRPTGGGETQYF
CDR3nt: TGTGCCATCAGACCTACAGGGGGTGGAGAGACCCAGTACTTC

abundance: once
j_gene: TRBJ1-1
v_gene: TRBV18
d_gene: TRBD1
CDR3aa: CASSHSVGTGLNTEAFF
CDR3nt: TGTGCCAGCTCACACTCGGTGGGGACAGGATTGAACACTGAAGCTTTCTTT

abundance: NA
j_gene: TRBJ1-2
v_gene: TRBV9
d_gene: TRBD1
CDR3aa: CASSAKPGQGYGYTF
CDR3nt: TGTGCCAGCAGCGCGAAACCGGGACAGGGCTATGGCTACACCTTC